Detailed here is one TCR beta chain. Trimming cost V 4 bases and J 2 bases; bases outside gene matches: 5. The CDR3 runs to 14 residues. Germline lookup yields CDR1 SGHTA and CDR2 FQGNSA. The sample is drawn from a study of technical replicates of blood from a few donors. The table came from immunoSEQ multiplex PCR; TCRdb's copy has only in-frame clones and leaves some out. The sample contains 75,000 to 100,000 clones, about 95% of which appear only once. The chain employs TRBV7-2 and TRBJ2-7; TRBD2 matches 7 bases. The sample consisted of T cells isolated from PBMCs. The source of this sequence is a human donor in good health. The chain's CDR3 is CASSSSGNPYEQYF. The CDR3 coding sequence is TGTGCCAGCAGCTCTAGCGGCAACCCCTACGAGCAGTACTTC. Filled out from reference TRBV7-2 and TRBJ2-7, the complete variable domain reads GAGVSQSPSNKVTEKGKDVELRCDPISGHTALYWYRQSLGQGLEFLIYFQGNSAPDKSGLPSDRFSAERTGGSVSTLTIQRTQQEDSAVYLCASSSSGNPYEQYFGPGTRLTVT.